The rows below give T cell receptor beta chains drawn from one sample of a study of response to subunit inactivated influenza vaccine. MiXCR, applied by TCRdb to the RT-PCR reads, yields one record per CDR3 protein. The sample lists roughly 500,000 distinct CDR3 sequences, 25% occurring once. Sequencing was performed on CD4+ T cells sorted from PBMCs, taken roughly 5 days after vaccination. The source is a man aged 45-65 years who received an inactivated influenza vaccine. CDR3s include the opening cysteine and the closing phenylalanine or tryptophan. D genes are given only for firm matches. Not all rows give a size; the values are once, few, many and, for expanded clones, a class.

TRBV20-1	NA	TRBJ1-6	NA	CSARAGYGSPLHF	TGCAGTGCTAGAGCGGGGTACGGCTCACCCCTCCACTTT
TRBV12-3/TRBV12-4	TRBD2	TRBJ2-3	NA	CASSFEGLVRDTQYF	TGTGCCAGCAGTTTCGAGGGACTAGTCAGGGATACGCAGTATTTT
TRBV7-2	NA	TRBJ2-1	many	CASGGYNEQFF	TGTGCCTCGGGCGGATACAATGAGCAGTTCTTC
TRBV12-3/TRBV12-4	TRBD1	TRBJ2-5	once	CDRLNRDRVETQYF	TGTGACAGACTAAACCGGGACAGGGTGGAGACCCAGTACTTC
TRBV30	NA	TRBJ2-1	NA	CAWSANGPYNEQFF	TGTGCCTGGAGTGCGAATGGACCCTACAATGAGCAGTTCTTC
TRBV28	NA	TRBJ2-7	NA	CASSLWRSNCEQYF	TGTGCCAGCAGTTTATGGCGAAGTAACTGCGAGCAGTACTTC
TRBV19	NA	TRBJ2-5	few	CASSMIGREETQYF	TGTGCCAGTAGTATGATCGGCAGGGAAGAGACCCAGTACTTC
TRBV12-3/TRBV12-4	NA	TRBJ1-2	NA	CASSFLPGNYGYTF	TGTGCCAGCAGTTTTTTACCGGGAAACTATGGCTACACCTTC
TRBV7-2	TRBD2	TRBJ2-1	NA	CASSSQTSGSLNEQFF	TGTGCCAGCAGCTCCCAGACTAGCGGGAGTTTAAATGAGCAGTTCTTC
TRBV19	NA	TRBJ2-1	NA	CASSIRLRHPYNEQFF	TGTGCCAGTAGTATACGCCTCCGACACCCCTACAATGAGCAGTTCTTC
TRBV5-1	NA	TRBJ2-3	few	CASSLPDGLSTDTQYF	TGCGCCAGCAGCTTACCGGACGGATTAAGCACAGATACGCAGTATTTT
TRBV29-1	TRBD1	TRBJ2-3	NA	CSGGQGRGTQYF	TGCAGCGGAGGACAGGGAAGGGGTACGCAGTATTTT
TRBV10-2	TRBD1	TRBJ1-5	NA	CASSEYRDRGKNGNQPQHF	TGCGCCAGCAGTGAGTACCGGGACAGGGGGAAGAATGGCAATCAGCCCCAGCATTTT
TRBV11-2	NA	TRBJ2-7	NA	CASSFSRGTNPYEQYF	TGTGCCAGCAGCTTTAGCCGCGGGACAAACCCCTACGAGCAGTACTTC
TRBV7-3	NA	TRBJ2-3	few	CASSLLGRTDTQYF	TGTGCCAGCAGCTTACTAGGGCGCACAGATACGCAGTATTTT
TRBV6-1	TRBD2	TRBJ2-7	NA	CASTFGTSGISIGFEQYF	TGTGCCAGCACCTTCGGGACTAGCGGGATCTCCATCGGTTTCGAGCAGTACTTC
TRBV24-1	TRBD2	TRBJ2-7	NA	CATSDSLAGGTYEQYF	TGTGCCACCAGTGATTCACTAGCGGGAGGGACCTACGAGCAGTACTTC
TRBV7-2	NA	TRBJ2-3	NA	CASSLASEGIWGTDTQYF	TGTGCCAGCAGCTTAGCCTCCGAGGGGATTTGGGGCACAGATACGCAGTATTTT
TRBV9	TRBD2	TRBJ2-5	NA	CASSVGLAGGETQYF	TGTGCCAGCAGCGTAGGACTAGCGGGAGGAGAGACCCAGTACTTC
TRBV5-5	NA	TRBJ2-2	NA	CASSLDRASFPGELFF	TGTGCCAGCAGCTTGGATCGCGCTAGCTTCCCCGGGGAGCTGTTTTTT
TRBV29-1	NA	TRBJ2-7	NA	CSVGRTESGEQYF	TGCAGCGTCGGAAGGACAGAGTCGGGCGAGCAGTACTTC
TRBV7-2	NA	TRBJ2-1	NA	CASTVGLAHNEQFF	TGTGCCAGCACCGTGGGGCTAGCGCACAATGAGCAGTTCTTC
TRBV7-8	NA	TRBJ1-5	many	CASSLQGNSNQPQHF	TGTGCCAGCAGCTTACAGGGAAATAGCAATCAGCCCCAGCATTTT
TRBV18	NA	TRBJ2-5	few	CASSPLAWGETQYF	TGTGCCAGCTCACCTCTTGCATGGGGGGAGACCCAGTACTTC
TRBV7-9	TRBD2	TRBJ2-1	few	CASSGLAGEGQFF	TGTGCCAGCAGCGGACTAGCGGGAGAAGGCCAGTTCTTC
TRBV20-1	TRBD2	TRBJ2-7	NA	CSGQSGGSLYEQYF	TGCAGTGGTCAGTCGGGGGGAAGTCTTTACGAGCAGTACTTC
TRBV4-1	NA	TRBJ2-7	few	CASSQDPRNYEQYF	TGCGCCAGCAGCCAAGATCCTCGAAACTACGAGCAGTACTTC
TRBV12-3/TRBV12-4	TRBD1	TRBJ2-1	NA	CASSPQGQGARNEQFF	TGTGCCAGCAGCCCGCAGGGACAGGGGGCGCGGAATGAGCAGTTCTTC
TRBV6-6	NA	TRBJ2-5	many	CASRAYWEETQYF	TGTGCCAGCAGAGCCTATTGGGAAGAGACCCAGTACTTC
TRBV5-1	NA	TRBJ2-2	NA	CASSLNVANTGELFF	TGCGCCAGCAGCTTGAACGTGGCTAACACCGGGGAGCTGTTTTTT
TRBV20-1	NA	TRBJ1-6	NA	CSAIQGNRNSPLHF	TGCAGTGCTATCCAGGGGAATCGGAATTCACCCCTCCACTTT
TRBV12-3/TRBV12-4	TRBD1	TRBJ2-2	few	CASSRTGRAGELFF	TGTGCCAGCAGTCGGACAGGGCGGGCCGGGGAGCTGTTTTTT
TRBV11-2	TRBD2	TRBJ2-3	NA	CASSPHRSSTSGQDTDTQYF	TGTGCCAGCAGCCCACACAGATCTTCGACTAGCGGGCAAGACACAGATACGCAGTATTTT
TRBV3-1	NA	TRBJ1-6	NA	CASREAGASSPLHF	TGTGCCAGCCGGGAGGCAGGGGCGTCTTCACCCCTCCACTTT
TRBV12-3/TRBV12-4	NA	TRBJ2-2	NA	CASSLPPTGELFF	TGTGCCAGCAGTTTACCACCCACCGGGGAGCTGTTTTTT
TRBV20-1	TRBD2	TRBJ2-5	few	CSVTTSGEVETQYF	TGCAGTGTCACGACTAGCGGTGAAGTGGAGACCCAGTACTTC
TRBV20-1	TRBD2	TRBJ2-3	NA	CSANPSGVADTQYF	TGCAGTGCTAATCCTAGCGGCGTCGCAGATACGCAGTATTTT
TRBV7-8	TRBD1	TRBJ1-1	few	CASSLGGQGVFTEAFF	TGTGCCAGCAGCTTAGGGGGACAGGGAGTGTTCACTGAAGCTTTCTTT
TRBV10-3	NA	TRBJ1-1	few	CAISEKGQGNTEAFF	TGTGCCATCAGTGAGAAAGGTCAGGGCAACACTGAAGCTTTCTTT
TRBV5-1	TRBD1	TRBJ2-6	NA	CASSLAGTGGSGANVLTF	TGCGCCAGCAGCTTGGCCGGGACAGGTGGCTCTGGGGCCAACGTCCTGACTTTC
TRBV20-1	TRBD1	TRBJ1-6	NA	CSASTGPSSYNSPLHF	TGCAGTGCGTCGACAGGGCCAAGCTCCTATAATTCACCCCTCCACTTT
TRBV5-1	TRBD1	TRBJ1-2	few	CASSLAPGQGNYGYTF	TGCGCCAGCAGCTTGGCCCCTGGACAGGGGAACTATGGCTACACCTTC
TRBV27	NA	TRBJ1-1	NA	CASSLSGRDPEAFF	TGTGCCAGCAGTTTATCGGGGAGGGACCCTGAAGCTTTCTTT
TRBV5-5	TRBD2	TRBJ2-3	NA	CASSSSGTRSTDTQYF	TGTGCCAGCAGCTCGTCCGGGACTAGGAGCACAGATACGCAGTATTTT
TRBV20-1	TRBD1	TRBJ2-7	few	CSARPGQGEYEQYF	TGCAGTGCTAGGCCGGGACAGGGAGAGTACGAGCAGTACTTC
TRBV28	TRBD2	TRBJ2-2	NA	CASSQGLAGATGELFF	TGTGCCAGCTCTCAGGGACTAGCGGGAGCCACCGGGGAGCTGTTTTTT
TRBV24-1	TRBD1	TRBJ2-1	NA	CATSDPGQGRNEQFF	TGTGCCACCAGTGATCCGGGACAGGGGAGGAATGAGCAGTTCTTC
TRBV29-1	NA	TRBJ2-7	few	CSANFNTYEQYF	TGCAGCGCGAATTTCAACACCTACGAGCAGTACTTC
TRBV27	NA	TRBJ2-3	NA	CASSYANLGSNAYTQYF	TGTGCCAGCAGTTACGCTAATTTGGGCTCGAACGCATATACGCAGTATTTT
TRBV7-9	TRBD2	TRBJ2-7	NA	CASSLTSGGHYEQYF	TGTGCCAGCAGCTTAACTAGCGGGGGGCATTACGAGCAGTACTTC